This TCR beta chain appears in the sequencing data of a study of CD8+CD57+ T cells in acquired aplastic anemia (dated by TCRdb to 2016 to 2019). Background for the entire study: DNA extracted from sorted CD4+ and CD8+ cells had a mean of about 3 ug, with a range of 0.2 to 27.4 ug. CD8+CD57+ expansion was defined as frequency above the mean frequency observed in healthy subjects.

The research as a whole found: No significant difference in CD8+ Simpson's diversity was found between patients and healthy controls (P=0.060). Although twenty-nine CD8+ CDR3 sequences were shared by patients and controls, these sequences appeared highly expressed in patients and within the immunodominant clones of patients.

The patients picked for sequencing were ones in whom flow cytometry had shown an expansion of CD8+CD57+ cells. Every patient had a diagnosis of severe acquired aplastic anemia based on International Study of Aplastic Anemia and Agranulocytosis and Camitta criteria. At the time blood was sampled, none of the patients had received any therapy. In this study, sorted CD4+ and CD8+ T cells from the blood of healthy subjects and of severe aplastic anemia patients had their TCR repertoires deep-sequenced. Patients were enrolled under clinicaltrials.gov protocols 00001620, 01623167, 00001397, 00071045, 00081523 and 00961064 in the USA. Ficoll-Paque density gradient centrifugation was used to isolate peripheral blood mononuclear cells. Before DNA extraction, CD4+ and CD8+ T cells were sorted with FACS or magnetic beads. Profiling of TCR beta VDJ combinations and CDR3 sequences used genomic DNA as the template. TCR repertoire sequencing was run on an Illumina HiSeq 2000. Processing in the source paper ran as follows. TRBV/TRBJ rearrangement plots, CDR3 size and DJ length profiles, and Simpson's diversity index were used to assess repertoires. The immunodominant clone was defined as the most abundant DNA sequence in deep sequencing data. CDR3 amino acid sequences were screened for sharing across subjects and were compared with published repertoires and the VDJdb database. Through fastp at Q25 and MiXCR, TCRdb rebuilt clones from the public reads, retaining in-frame beta chains. CDR3 protein sequences are deduplicated, and each keeps its most common genes and DNA. None of the V and J calls come from the authors' own analysis; TCRdb made them. In this sample the table shows 200,000 or so distinct CDR3 sequences, about half of which occur a single time. Around 20% of the sample goes to the ten largest clones.

Turning to this clonotype: Its antigen target is currently unknown. Base qualities are not at hand, and no much larger clone is one base apart.

The CDR3 runs 15 residues from the cysteine to the phenylalanine. Only the CDR3 region is kept as DNA, spanning 45 bases read in frame from base 1. V lost 1 base and J lost 7 bases, and the count of bases not matched to a germline gene is 7. Based on the germline V gene (reference sequence), the CDR1 and CDR2 sequences are SEHNR and FQNEAQ. The source is a human donor with aplastic anemia. This receptor chain uses TRBV7-9 and TRBJ2-7; the junction holds 10 bases that match TRBD1. The sequenced sample consisted of sorted CD4+, CD8+, or CD8+CD57+ T cells (not recorded which) from PBMCs. CDR3 protein: CASSLGQGAWGEQYF. The DNA sequence is as follows: TGTGCCAGCAGCTTAGGACAGGGGGCATGGGGTGAGCAGTACTTC.